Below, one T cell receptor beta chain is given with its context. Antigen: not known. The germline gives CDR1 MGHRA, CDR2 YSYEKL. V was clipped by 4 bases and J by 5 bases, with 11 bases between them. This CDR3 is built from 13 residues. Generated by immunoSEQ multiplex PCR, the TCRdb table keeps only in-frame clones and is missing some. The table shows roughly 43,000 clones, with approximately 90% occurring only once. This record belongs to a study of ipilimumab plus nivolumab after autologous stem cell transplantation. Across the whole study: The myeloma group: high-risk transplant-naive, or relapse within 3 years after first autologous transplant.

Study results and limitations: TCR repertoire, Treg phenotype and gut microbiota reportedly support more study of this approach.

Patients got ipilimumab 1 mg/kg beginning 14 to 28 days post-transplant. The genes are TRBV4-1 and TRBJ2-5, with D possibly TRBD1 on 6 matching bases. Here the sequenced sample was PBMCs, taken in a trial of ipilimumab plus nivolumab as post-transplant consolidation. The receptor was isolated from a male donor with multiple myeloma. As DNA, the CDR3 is TGCGCCAGCAGCCGATCAGGGGCTGAGACCCAGTACTTC. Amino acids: CASSRSGAETQYF.